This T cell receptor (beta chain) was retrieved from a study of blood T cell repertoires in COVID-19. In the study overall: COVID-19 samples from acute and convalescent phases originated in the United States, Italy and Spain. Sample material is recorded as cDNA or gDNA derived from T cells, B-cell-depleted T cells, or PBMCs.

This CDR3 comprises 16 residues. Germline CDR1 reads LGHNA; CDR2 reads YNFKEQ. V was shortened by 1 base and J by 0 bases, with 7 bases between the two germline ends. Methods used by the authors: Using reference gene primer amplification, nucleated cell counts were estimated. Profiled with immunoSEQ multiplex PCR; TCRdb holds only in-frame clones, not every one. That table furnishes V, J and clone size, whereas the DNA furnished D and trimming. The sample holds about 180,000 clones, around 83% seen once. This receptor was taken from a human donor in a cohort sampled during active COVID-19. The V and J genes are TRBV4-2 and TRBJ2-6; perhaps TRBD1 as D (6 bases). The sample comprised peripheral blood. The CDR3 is CASSQADSSGANVLTF. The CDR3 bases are TGTGCCAGCAGCCAAGCGGACAGCTCTGGGGCCAACGTCCTGACTTTC.